The 15 T cell receptor beta chains in this list originate from one sample, sequenced in a study of human T cells and chemical hapten exposure. TCRdb independently ran MiXCR on the RACE reads; one entry per CDR3 protein. The data contain 150,000 or so distinct CDR3 sequences, about 14% of them singletons. The time point is: patch test 1, 2 weeks after DPC sensitization. Treatment indicated: therapeutic diphenylcyclopropenone sensitization with weekly scalp DPC. The material sequenced was whole blood, taken in connection with sensitization to the hapten diphenylcyclopropenone (DPC). The source is a woman aged 25 to 39 with alopecia areata. Some clones in this sample may be carry-over from other donors' samples.

In this sample, this clonotype turned up many times. The chain links TRBV6-2 or TRBV6-3 to TRBJ2-3; no clear D gene. The CDR3 sequence is 13 residues long. The germline gives CDR1 MNHEY, CDR2 SVGEGT. Trimming took 8 bases from V and 5 from J, leaving 14 bases between them. The DNA for the CDR3 is TGTGCCAGCCGTCGCCCCGGGTTAGATACGCAGTATTTT. This sequence encodes CASRRPGLDTQYF.

Only a few counts were recorded for this clonotype. The genes are TRBV7-2 and TRBJ2-6; no clear D. V lost 3 bases to trimming and J lost 0 bases, with 6 bases between them. Germline CDR1 is SGHTA and CDR2 is FQGNSA. The CDR3 has 15 residues. The CDR3 here is CASSFWLSGANVLTF. The CDR3 DNA reads as TGTGCCAGCAGCTTTTGGCTCTCTGGGGCCAACGTCCTGACTTTC.

At least ten counts were recorded for this clonotype. This sequence joins TRBV5-1 and TRBJ1-3; unclear D gene. This CDR3 contains 11 residues. The V gene's germline CDR1 is SGHRS and CDR2 YFSETQ. V shed 2 bases and J shed 3 bases, with 0 bases lying between them. The CDR3 coding sequence is TGCGCCAGCAGCTTTGGAAACACCATATATTTT. Encoded protein: CASSFGNTIYF. The variable domain in full, completed from reference TRBV5-1 and TRBJ1-3, reads KAGVTQTPRYLIKTRGQQVTLSCSPISGHRSVSWYQQTPGQGLQFLFEYFSETQRNKGNFPGRFSGRQFSNSRSEMNVSTLELGDSALYLCASSFGNTIYFGEGSWLTVV.

V is TRBV21-1 and J is TRBJ2-5. TRBV21-1 is classified as a pseudogene. The CDR3 runs to 15 residues. CDR3 in DNA: TGTGCCAGCAGCAATCGCCAGAAGGCACAAGAGACCCAGTACTTC. Translation: CASSNRQKAQETQYF.

V gene TRBV20-1 combines with J gene TRBJ2-1, with D perhaps matching TRBD2 (6 bases). The V and J ends lost 1 base and 0 bases respectively, with 16 bases between them. In germline, CDR1 is DFQATT, CDR2 SNEGSKA (reference sequence). The length of the CDR3 is 17 residues. The CDR3 sequence: CSARAAEAGSSYNEQFF. DNA for the CDR3: TGCAGTGCTAGAGCGGCCGAGGCGGGGAGCTCCTACAATGAGCAGTTCTTC.

V gene TRBV6-5 combines with J gene TRBJ2-5; weak D call: TRBD2 (6 bases). This CDR3 comprises 15 residues. Looked up from germline, CDR1 is MNHEY and CDR2 is SVGAGI. Trimming pared 2 bases from V and 2 bases from J, leaving 12 bases between. The CDR3 coding sequence is TGTGCCAGCAGTTACGGAGGGAGAGGTCAAGAGACCCAGTACTTC. Its translation is CASSYGGRGQETQYF.

In this sample, this clonotype turned up many times. The gene calls are TRBV2 and TRBJ2-7; D perhaps matches TRBD1 (6 bases). Per germline, CDR1 SNHLY and CDR2 FYNNEI. The CDR3 runs 13 residues. V was trimmed by 1 base and J by 3 bases, leaving 7 bases between them. The CDR3 DNA is TGTGCCAGCAGTGAAGTCAGGGGCTACGAGCAGTACTTC. It is translated as CASSEVRGYEQYF.

The rearrangement links TRBV29-1 to TRBJ2-1, with 8 positions matching TRBD2. Germline CDR1 reads SQVTM; CDR2 reads ANQGSEA. V dropped 2 bases and J dropped 8; count of bases not matched to a gene: 8. The CDR3 is 14 residues long. The CDR3 nucleotides are TGCAGCGTTGAACCTCGCGGGAGGCTTCATGAGCAGTTCTTC. Protein product: CSVEPRGRLHEQFF.

The chain combines TRBV7-2 with TRBJ1-4; the D is unclear. The CDR3 contains 14 residues. The ends were cut back, 3 bases at V and 4 bases at J, with 9 bases in the middle. Germline V lookup: CDR1 SGHTA, CDR2 FQGNSA. The CDR3 coding sequence is TGTGCCAGCAGCTTCCAGGCCTTTAATGAAAAACTGTTTTTT. Translated, it gives CASSFQAFNEKLFF.

The genes are TRBV27 and TRBJ2-2, with D perhaps matching TRBD2 (6 bases). CDR3 length: 14 amino acids. The V end was cut by 7 bases, the J end by 4 bases, with 13 bases between. CDR1 and CDR2 (germline): MNHEY, SMNVEV (reference sequence). For the CDR3, the DNA is TGTGCCAGCAAGCCGGGACTTTTCACCGGGGAGCTGTTTTTT. Translation gives CASKPGLFTGELFF.

The chain joins TRBV5-1 to TRBJ2-2, with D possibly TRBD1 on 5 matching bases. Trimming took off 4 bases at V and 6 bases at J, with 16 bases between the two ends. This CDR3 has 15 residues. Germline V CDR1 and CDR2: SGHRS, YFSETQ. The CDR3 coding sequence is TGCGCCAGCAGCGCAGGGATAGTGCGGTCCGGGGAGCTGTTTTTT. Protein: CASSAGIVRSGELFF.

The sample holds a few counts of this clonotype. This sequence joins TRBV3-1 and TRBJ2-3, with 12 positions matching TRBD2. Germline V gives CDR1 LGHDT, CDR2 YNNKEL (reference sequence). J lost 0 bases, V lost 1 base, and 5 bases had no gene match. This CDR3 has 18 residues. CDR3 nucleotide sequence: TGTGCCAGCAGCCAAGTCCTAGCGGGAGGGCTAAGCACAGATACGCAGTATTTT. Its protein is CASSQVLAGGLSTDTQYF.

CDR3 amino acids: CASSYASSGGMQYF. CDR3 DNA sequence: TGTGCCAGCAGTTACGCTTCTAGCGGGGGGATGCAGTATTTT. This chain joins TRBV6-2 or TRBV6-3 and TRBJ2-3; 11 bases fit TRBD2. Germline V gene sequence: CDR1 MNHEY, CDR2 SVGEGT. The CDR3 is made up of 14 amino acids. V shed 2 bases and J 11 bases; nucleotides not matched to a gene: 6.

This chain uses TRBV27 with TRBJ2-1; 8 nucleotides line up with TRBD2. Unmatched junction bases numbered 5, after V lost 4 bases and J lost 6 bases. Germline V gives CDR1 MNHEY, CDR2 SMNVEV (reference sequence). CDR3 length equals 14 residues. CDR3 nucleotide sequence: TGTGCCAGCAGTTACGGGGGGGATGTCAATGAGCAGTTCTTC. Its translation is CASSYGGDVNEQFF.

This clonotype came up a few times. The chain employs TRBV5-1 and TRBJ2-7; D might be TRBD1 (6 bases). The CDR3 runs 13 residues. Germline-derived CDR1 and CDR2 are SGHRS and YFSETQ. Trimming took 4 bases from V and 1 from J, leaving 9 bases between them. The chain's CDR3 is CASSNTGSYEQYF. For the CDR3, the DNA is TGCGCCAGCAGCAACACAGGGTCCTACGAGCAGTACTTC.